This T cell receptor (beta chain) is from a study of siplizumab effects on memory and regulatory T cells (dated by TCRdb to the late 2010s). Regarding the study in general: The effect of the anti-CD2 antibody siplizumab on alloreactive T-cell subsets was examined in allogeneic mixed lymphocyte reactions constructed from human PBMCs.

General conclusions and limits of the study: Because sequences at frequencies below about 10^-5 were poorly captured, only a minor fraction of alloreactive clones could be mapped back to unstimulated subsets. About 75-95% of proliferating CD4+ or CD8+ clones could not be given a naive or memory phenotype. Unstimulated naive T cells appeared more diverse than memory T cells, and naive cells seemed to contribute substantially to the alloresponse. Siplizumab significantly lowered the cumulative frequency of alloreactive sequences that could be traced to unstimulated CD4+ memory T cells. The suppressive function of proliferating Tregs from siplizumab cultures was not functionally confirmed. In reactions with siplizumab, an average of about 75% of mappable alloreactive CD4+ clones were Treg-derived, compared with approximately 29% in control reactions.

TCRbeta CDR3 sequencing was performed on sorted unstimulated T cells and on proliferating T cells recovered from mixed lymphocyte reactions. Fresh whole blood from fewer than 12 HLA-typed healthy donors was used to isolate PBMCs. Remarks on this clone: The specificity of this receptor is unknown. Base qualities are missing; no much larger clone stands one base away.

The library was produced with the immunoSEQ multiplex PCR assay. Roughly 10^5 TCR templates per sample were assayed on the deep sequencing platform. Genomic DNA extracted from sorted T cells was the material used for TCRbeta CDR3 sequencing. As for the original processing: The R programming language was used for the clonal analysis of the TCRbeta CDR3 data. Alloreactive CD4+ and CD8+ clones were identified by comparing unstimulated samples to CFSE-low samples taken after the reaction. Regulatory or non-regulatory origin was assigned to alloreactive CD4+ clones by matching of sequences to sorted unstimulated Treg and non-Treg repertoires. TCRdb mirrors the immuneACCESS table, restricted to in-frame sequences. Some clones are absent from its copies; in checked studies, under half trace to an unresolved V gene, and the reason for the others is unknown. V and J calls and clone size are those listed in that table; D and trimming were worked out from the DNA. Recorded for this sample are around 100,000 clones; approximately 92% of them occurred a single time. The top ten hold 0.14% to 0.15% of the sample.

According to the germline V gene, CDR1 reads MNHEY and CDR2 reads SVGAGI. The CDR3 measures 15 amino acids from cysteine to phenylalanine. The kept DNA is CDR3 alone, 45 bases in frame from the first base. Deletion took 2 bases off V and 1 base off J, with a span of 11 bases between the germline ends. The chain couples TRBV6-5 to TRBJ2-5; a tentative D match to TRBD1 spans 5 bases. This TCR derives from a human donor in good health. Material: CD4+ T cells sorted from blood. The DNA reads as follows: TGTGCCAGCAGTTACCGTGCCAGGGCCCAAGAGACCCAGTACTTC. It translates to CASSYRARAQETQYF.